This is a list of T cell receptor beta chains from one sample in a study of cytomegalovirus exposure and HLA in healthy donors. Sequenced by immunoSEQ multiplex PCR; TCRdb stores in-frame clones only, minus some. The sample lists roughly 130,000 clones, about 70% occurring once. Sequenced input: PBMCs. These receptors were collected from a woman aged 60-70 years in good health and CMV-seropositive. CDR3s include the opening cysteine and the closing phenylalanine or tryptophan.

CASSFSLAAYNEQFF TRBJ2-1 TRBV5-1
CSVRDRGPANYGYTF TRBJ1-2 TRBV29-1
CASSLGPSTDTQYF TRBJ2-3 TRBV7-3
CASSRGQGNEKLFF TRBJ1-4 TRBV6-1
CASSEAAGNTEAFF TRBJ1-1 TRBV2
CSSSRQGYYEQYF TRBJ2-7 TRBV7-9
CASSYHRVDYGYTF TRBJ1-2 TRBV6-5
CASNSPKWGTDTQYF TRBJ2-3 TRBV6-1
CASSLTGQKETQYF TRBJ2-5 TRBV7-3
CASSVLAGAPSYEQYF TRBJ2-7 TRBV9
CASSVAGGSNTEAFF TRBJ1-1 TRBV9
CASSWTGSYNEQFF TRBJ2-1 TRBV5-6
CASSQGWDREETNEKLFF TRBJ1-4 TRBV4-1
CASSQVRGQVYNEQFF TRBJ2-1 TRBV4-1
CASSPPRQDSPLHF TRBJ1-6 TRBV7-9
CASSETGRAYVNQPQHF TRBJ1-5 TRBV2
CATSTIGTPHPYEQYF TRBJ2-7 TRBV15
CAIREGEVSPAYEQYF TRBJ2-7 TRBV10-3
CASSLRQGADGYTF TRBJ1-2 TRBV7-8
CASSEGTVSSGNTIYF TRBJ1-3 TRBV6-1
CASSLVRQAFVTEAFF TRBJ1-1 TRBV5-1
CASSLEEGANTGELFF TRBJ2-2 TRBV13
CASSIDNNMNTEAFF TRBJ1-1 TRBV19
CASSLGLDRGAKNIQYF TRBJ2-4 TRBV7-9
CASSAVGLAGQETQYF TRBJ2-5 TRBV6-1
CASSPYDRSRDSPLHF TRBJ1-6 TRBV7-9
CASSPGQGVGTQYF TRBJ2-5 TRBV7-9
CASSQVGGQGYTF TRBJ1-2 TRBV14
CAIAGTGGANYGYTF TRBJ1-2 TRBV10-3
CASSQDYLGETQYF TRBJ2-5 TRBV4-2
CASSEGTGIYEQYF TRBJ2-7 TRBV2
CASSRGTATPGNTIYF TRBJ1-3 TRBV5-4
CASSLERGPYEQYF TRBJ2-7 TRBV7-8
CASSLWGRADTGELFF TRBJ2-2 TRBV7-2
CASSPVGQTGELFF TRBJ2-2 TRBV11-2
CASSDHLQGFAGYTF TRBJ1-2 TRBV6-1
CASSLSFFTDTQYF TRBJ2-3 TRBV6-5